This T cell receptor beta chain was identified during a study of T cell responses to AZD1222 COVID-19 vaccine. Points from the study as a whole: Females made up more of the donors, who were largely white British, and clonal diversity may have come out too low.

As for this clone: Its target is unknown.

Method: immunoSEQ multiplex PCR; TCRdb's copy keeps in-frame clones and lacks some. Of approximately 150,000 clones listed, about 88% are singletons. The germline CDR1 and CDR2 sequences are LNHNV and YYDKDF (reference sequence). V lost 0 bases and J 3 bases, leaving 10 bases between the germline ends. The CDR3 has 15 residues. This sequence was found in an adult in good health. The gene calls are TRBV15 and TRBJ2-3; possibly TRBD2 for D (5 bases). Sequenced here: peripheral blood, sampled on day 0 of AZD1222 vaccination. Here the CDR3 reads CATSREGLPTDTQYF. The CDR3 DNA follows: TGTGCCACCAGCAGAGAAGGACTCCCAACAGATACGCAGTATTTT.